One and the same sample provided the 26 T cell receptor beta chains below, sequenced in a study of PD-1 blockade in classical Hodgkin lymphoma. Brentuximab vedotin exposure varied among the patients, all of whom had relapsed after autologous stem cell transplantation. Here immunoSEQ multiplex PCR was the method, and the copy in TCRdb shows in-frame clones only, minus some. The repertoire holds about 58,000 clones, with 75% to 95% as singletons. Source: peripheral blood mononuclear cells (PBMCs), taken before the second cycle of nivolumab. All receptors come from a human donor with classical Hodgkin lymphoma.

V usage is TRBV10-1 and J usage is TRBJ1-5, with D hard to call. Trimming removed 8 bases from V and 0 bases from J, with 8 bases in between. The CDR3 is made up of 13 amino acids. Germline assignment: CDR1 WNHNN and CDR2 SYGVQD (reference sequence). The CDR3 sequence is CASHVLSNQPQHF. CDR3 nucleotides: TGCGCCAGCCACGTTCTTAGCAATCAGCCCCAGCATTTT.

The chain joins TRBV7-2 to TRBJ1-1; D is uncertain. The ends were cut back, 2 bases at V and 6 bases at J, with 7 bases in the middle. Germline V gene data show CDR1 as SGHTA and CDR2 as FQGNSA. The CDR3 extends over 12 amino acids. The CDR3 spells CASSLSSAEAFF. The CDR3 bases are TGTGCCAGCAGCTTAAGTAGTGCTGAAGCTTTCTTT.

J is TRBJ2-3 and V is TRBV2; 7 bases match TRBD1. The CDR3 contains 14 residues. CDR1 SNHLY and CDR2 FYNNEI come from the germline V gene. After removal of 8 bases from V and 3 bases from J, the junction contained 8 bases not matched to a gene. CDR3 residues: CASDPGQITDTQYF. Here the CDR3 DNA reads TGTGCCAGCGATCCGGGACAGATTACAGATACGCAGTATTTT.

V and J are TRBV5-4 and TRBJ2-3; tentative D call: TRBD2 (6 bases). V shed 2 bases and J shed 6 bases, with 10 bases lying between them. This CDR3 has 13 amino acids. Germline V gene lookup returns CDR1 SGHNT and CDR2 YYREEE (reference sequence). As DNA, the CDR3 is TGTGCCAGCAGCTTCCAGGGAGGCGATACGCAGTATTTT. It translates to CASSFQGGDTQYF. The variable domain in full, with the rest retrieved from reference TRBV5-4 and TRBJ2-3, is ETGVTQSPTHLIKTRGQQVTLRCSSQSGHNTVSWYQQALGQGPQFIFQYYREEENGRGNFPPRFSGLQFPNYSSELNVNALELDDSALYLCASSFQGGDTQYFGPGTRLTVL.

The V and J genes are TRBV20-1 and TRBJ2-7, with unresolved D. Germline CDR1 and CDR2: DFQATT and SNEGSKA (reference sequence). Trimming took 3 bases from V and 5 from J, leaving 5 bases between them. CDR3 length: 10 amino acids. The CDR3 DNA follows: TGCAGTGCTAGTTTAGACGAGCAGTACTTC. This gives the protein CSASLDEQYF.

The CDR3 sequence: CASSINLEAGDSYNEQFF. CDR3 coding DNA: TGTGCCAGCAGCATCAATCTCGAAGCAGGGGACTCCTACAATGAGCAGTTCTTC. The chain is built from TRBV9 and TRBJ2-1; a weak D match, TRBD1 (6 bases). The germline V and J ends were trimmed by 4 bases and 0 bases, with 20 bases remaining between them. In germline, CDR1 is SGDLS, CDR2 YYNGEE. There are 18 residues in the CDR3.

This chain links TRBV4-3 with TRBJ1-3; perhaps TRBD1 as D (6 bases). Germline CDR1 and CDR2: LGHNA and YSLEER. Trimming shortened V by 0 bases and J by 2 bases, and 8 bases separated the two germline ends. This CDR3 has 15 amino acids. This CDR3 reads CASSQDGTTGNTIYF. In DNA form, the CDR3 reads TGCGCCAGCAGCCAAGACGGGACAACTGGAAACACCATATATTTT.

DNA of the CDR3: TGTGCCAGCAGCTTTGGACAGGGCACCTACGAGCAGTACTTC. The encoded protein is CASSFGQGTYEQYF. The chain joins TRBV5-5 to TRBJ2-7; 8 nucleotides agree with TRBD1. CDR1 and CDR2 from the germline V gene are SGHKS and YYEKEE (reference sequence). CDR3 length equals 14 residues. V was clipped by 2 bases and J by 2 bases; unmatched bases: 3.

CDR3 sequence: CASSQNYEQYF. The DNA of the CDR3 is TGTGCCAGCAGCCAAAACTACGAGCAGTACTTC. The rearrangement links TRBV6-5 to TRBJ2-7; D call uncertain. CDR1 and CDR2 (germline): MNHEY, SVGAGI. The CDR3 runs 11 residues. The V end lost 6 bases, the J end lost 3 bases, and 6 bases lay between the germline ends.

The rearrangement links TRBV5-4 to TRBJ1-4; 7 bases agree with TRBD1. The CDR3 is 16 residues long. The V gene end was trimmed by 4 bases and the J gene end by 7 bases; junction bases not matched to a gene: 13. The V gene's germline CDR1 is SGHNT and CDR2 YYREEE (reference sequence). CDR3 nucleotides: TGTGCCAGCAGCGATGCGAGGGGGCGCACGGGTGAAAAACTGTTTTTT. Protein sequence: CASSDARGRTGEKLFF.

The J gene is TRBJ2-2, the V gene TRBV19, with D unresolved. The CDR3 extends over 14 amino acids. V shed 5 bases and J shed 1 base, with 8 bases lying between them. Per germline, CDR1 LNHDA and CDR2 SQIVND (reference sequence). CDR3 sequence (DNA): TGTGCCAGTAGTCCGTTGGAGAACACCGGGGAGCTGTTTTTT. It specifies CASSPLENTGELFF.

This clone was recorded a few times. The chain links TRBV7-4 to TRBJ2-7; 7 bases are a match to TRBD1. The CDR3 is 15 amino acids. V lost 5 bases to trimming and J lost 0 bases; unmatched junction nucleotides: 7. The germline gives CDR1 SGHVT, CDR2 SQSDAQ. CDR3 residues: CASSPDRAFSYEQYF. Here the CDR3 DNA reads TGTGCCAGCAGCCCCGACAGGGCCTTCTCCTACGAGCAGTACTTC.

CDR3 nucleotides: TGCAGCGTGGATCGTCGGACAGCTGAAGCTTTCTTT. Its protein is CSVDRRTAEAFF. V gene TRBV29-1 combines with J gene TRBJ1-1, with a possible D match to TRBD1 (6 bases). The CDR3 is made up of 12 amino acids. V dropped 6 bases and J dropped 6 bases, with 14 bases sitting between them. CDR1 is SQVTM and CDR2 is ANQGSEA in the germline V gene.

CDR3 bases: TGCGCCAGCAGCTTGGCCTACAGCACACCTAACTATGGCTACACCTTC. It yields the protein CASSLAYSTPNYGYTF. The V call is TRBV5-1, the J call TRBJ1-2, with D hard to call. Trimming shortened V by 0 bases and J by 0 bases, and 12 bases separated the two germline ends. The CDR3 totals 16 residues. Per the germline V gene, CDR1 is SGHRS and CDR2 is YFSETQ. Variable domain in full (rest from reference TRBV5-1 and TRBJ1-2): KAGVTQTPRYLIKTRGQQVTLSCSPISGHRSVSWYQQTPGQGLQFLFEYFSETQRNKGNFPGRFSGRQFSNSRSEMNVSTLELGDSALYLCASSLAYSTPNYGYTFGSGTRLTVV.

The chain carries TRBV7-9 and TRBJ2-1, with 10 bases fitting TRBD2. Germline values: CDR1 SEHNR, CDR2 FQNEAQ (reference sequence). The J segment lost 6 bases and the V segment lost 7 bases, leaving 15 bases of the junction unmatched. There are 17 residues in the CDR3. For the CDR3, the DNA is TGTGCCAGCACCCCCAGAAGTCTAGCGGGGGCCCGCAATGAGCAGTTCTTC. This translates into CASTPRSLAGARNEQFF. The variable domain in full, completed from reference TRBV7-9 and TRBJ2-1, reads DTGVSQNPRHKITKRGQNVTFRCDPISEHNRLYWYRQTLGQGPEFLTYFQNEAQLEKSRLLSDRFSAERPKGSFSTLEIQRTEQGDSAMYLCASTPRSLAGARNEQFFGPGTRLTVL.

A single count supports this clone. V is TRBV4-2 and J is TRBJ1-6; D is unclear. Germline V gene data show CDR1 as LGHNA and CDR2 as YNFKEQ. The CDR3 length is 17 residues. V lost 0 bases and J lost 0, with 9 bases in between. Written as DNA, the CDR3 is TGTGCCAGCAGCCAAGACGGGGAGAGCTCCTATAATTCACCCCTCCACTTT. This gives the protein CASSQDGESSYNSPLHF.

This clone was observed a few times. The V call is TRBV6-1, the J call TRBJ1-2, with D possibly TRBD1 on 6 matching bases. The germline V gene has CDR1 MNHNS and CDR2 SASEGT. V gave up 2 bases and J gave up 2 bases, with 6 bases separating them. The CDR3 loop spans 13 amino acids. The CDR3 sequence: CASSETGNYGYTF. CDR3 DNA sequence: TGTGCCAGCAGTGAAACAGGGAACTATGGCTACACCTTC.

This clone was counted a single time. The V gene is TRBV7-8, the J gene TRBJ2-7; TRBD2 agrees at 7 bases. Germline lookup yields CDR1 SGHVS and CDR2 FQNEAQ. CDR3 length: 14 residues. J gave up 5 bases and V 0 bases, and 4 bases lay outside the gene matches. The CDR3 spells CASSLAGEGNEQYF. The CDR3 DNA follows: TGTGCCAGCAGCTTAGCGGGGGAGGGGAACGAGCAGTACTTC. The full variable domain, rest sourced from reference TRBV7-8 and TRBJ2-7, is GAGVSQSPRYKVAKRGQDVALRCDPISGHVSLFWYQQALGQGPEFLTYFQNEAQLDKSGLPSDRFFAERPEGSVSTLKIQRTQQEDSAVYLCASSLAGEGNEQYFGPGTRLTVT.

This clone was detected a few times. The chain combines TRBV28 with TRBJ1-5; no clear D gene. V was pared by 6 bases and J by 0 bases, with 6 bases between. CDR3 length: 13 residues. Germline V gene sequence: CDR1 MDHEN, CDR2 SYDVKM. CDR3 nucleotide sequence: TGTGCCAGCAGGGGGAGTAGCAATCAGCCCCAGCATTTT. Its translation is CASRGSSNQPQHF.

This clone ranks as medium-sized. The rearrangement uses TRBV5-5 and TRBJ1-1, with TRBD1 as a possible D gene (5 bases). Trimming removed 5 bases at V and 1 base at J, with 12 bases between. The V gene's germline CDR1 is SGHKS and CDR2 YYEKEE (reference sequence). The CDR3 totals 14 residues. The CDR3 loop is CASRLGASNTEAFF. The CDR3 nucleotides are TGTGCCAGCAGGCTCGGGGCCTCGAACACTGAAGCTTTCTTT.

V and J are TRBV6-1 and TRBJ1-5; D is perhaps TRBD1 (5 bases). The CDR3 sequence is 12 residues long. The germline V and J ends were trimmed by 7 bases and 4 bases, with 8 bases remaining between them. CDR1 is MNHNS and CDR2 is SASEGT in the germline V gene. CDR3 in amino acids: CASIEGNQPQHF. The CDR3 bases are TGTGCCAGCATCGAGGGGAATCAGCCCCAGCATTTT.

V is TRBV19 and J is TRBJ1-1; TRBD1 agrees at 11 bases. This CDR3 comprises 15 residues. Germline assignment: CDR1 LNHDA and CDR2 SQIVND (reference sequence). J was trimmed by 4 bases and V by 5 bases; bases with no gene match: 6. The CDR3 nucleotides are TGTGCCAGTAGTCAAGGGACAGGGGGATTCACTGAAGCTTTCTTT. Its translation: CASSQGTGGFTEAFF.

The chain uses TRBV6-9 and TRBJ1-2, with unresolved D. The CDR3 sequence is 12 residues long. The V end was cut by 7 bases, the J end by 4 bases, with 10 bases between. The V gene's germline CDR1 is MNHGY and CDR2 SVAAGI. The CDR3 here is CASTEDGYGYTF. The CDR3 nucleotides read TGTGCCAGCACTGAGGACGGCTATGGCTACACCTTC.

The gene calls are TRBV4-1 and TRBJ1-1, with D possibly TRBD1 on 6 matching bases. The V end lost 4 bases, the J end lost 1 base, and 13 bases lay between the germline ends. The CDR3 sequence is 15 residues long. Germline V gene lookup returns CDR1 MGHRA and CDR2 YSYEKL. CDR3 protein: CASSPGGGPNTEAFF. CDR3 DNA: TGCGCCAGCAGCCCGGGTGGGGGCCCGAACACTGAAGCTTTCTTT.

This clone was recorded only once. The J gene is TRBJ2-7, the V gene TRBV18; no clear D gene. The CDR3 loop spans 16 amino acids. With 4 bases removed from V and 0 bases from J, the gap between germline ends came to 16 bases. Germline CDR1 and CDR2: KGHSH and LQKENI. The CDR3 bases are TGTGCCAGCTCACTTCCCCTAGGCGCAAGCTCCTACGAGCAGTACTTC. The encoded protein is CASSLPLGASSYEQYF.

The chain has TRBV28 and TRBJ2-3, with TRBD2 matching over 12 bases. Looked up from germline, CDR1 is MDHEN and CDR2 is SYDVKM. The trim removed 4 bases at V and 2 bases at J, leaving 16 bases unmatched. The CDR3 extends over 20 amino acids. The CDR3 protein is CASSYSPYLTSGGYTDTQYF. The CDR3 DNA reads as TGTGCCAGCAGTTACTCCCCTTATCTGACTAGCGGGGGCTACACAGATACGCAGTATTTT.